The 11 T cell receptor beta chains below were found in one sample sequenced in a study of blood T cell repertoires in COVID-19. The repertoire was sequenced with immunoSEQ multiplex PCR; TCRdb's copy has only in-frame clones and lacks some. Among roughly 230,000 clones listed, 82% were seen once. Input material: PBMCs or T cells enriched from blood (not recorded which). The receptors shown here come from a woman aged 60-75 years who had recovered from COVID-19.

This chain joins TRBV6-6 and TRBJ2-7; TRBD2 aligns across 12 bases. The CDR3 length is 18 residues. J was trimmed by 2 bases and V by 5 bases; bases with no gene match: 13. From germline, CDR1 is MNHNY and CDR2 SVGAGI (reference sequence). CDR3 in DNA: TGTGCCAGCAGTCCCCTGACTAGCGGGAGCCATTTAACCTACGAGCAGTACTTC. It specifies CASSPLTSGSHLTYEQYF.

In DNA form, the CDR3 reads TGTGCCAGCAGCCAAGAACGGGGGGCGTTGAACACCGGGGAGCTGTTTTTT. Encoded protein: CASSQERGALNTGELFF. This sequence joins TRBV3-1 (or the pseudogene TRBV3-2) and TRBJ2-2; possibly TRBD2 for D (7 bases). With 0 bases removed from V and 1 base from J, the gap between germline ends came to 12 bases. This CDR3 has 17 amino acids. The V gene's germline CDR1 is LGHDT and CDR2 YNNKEL (reference sequence).

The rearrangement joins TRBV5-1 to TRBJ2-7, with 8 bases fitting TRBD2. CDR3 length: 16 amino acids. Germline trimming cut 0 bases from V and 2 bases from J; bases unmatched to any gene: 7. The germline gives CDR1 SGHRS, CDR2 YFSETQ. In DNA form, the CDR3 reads TGCGCCAGCAGCTTGGGCCCGGGAGGGTCGACCTACGAGCAGTACTTC. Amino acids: CASSLGPGGSTYEQYF. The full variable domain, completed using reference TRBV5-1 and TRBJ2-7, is KAGVTQTPRYLIKTRGQQVTLSCSPISGHRSVSWYQQTPGQGLQFLFEYFSETQRNKGNFPGRFSGRQFSNSRSEMNVSTLELGDSALYLCASSLGPGGSTYEQYFGPGTRLTVT.

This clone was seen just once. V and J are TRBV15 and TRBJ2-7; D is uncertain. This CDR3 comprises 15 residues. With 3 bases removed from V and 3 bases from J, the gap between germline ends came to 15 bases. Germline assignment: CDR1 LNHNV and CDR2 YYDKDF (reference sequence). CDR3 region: CATSSDLWADYEQYF. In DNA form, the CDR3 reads TGTGCCACCAGCAGTGACCTATGGGCAGACTACGAGCAGTACTTC.

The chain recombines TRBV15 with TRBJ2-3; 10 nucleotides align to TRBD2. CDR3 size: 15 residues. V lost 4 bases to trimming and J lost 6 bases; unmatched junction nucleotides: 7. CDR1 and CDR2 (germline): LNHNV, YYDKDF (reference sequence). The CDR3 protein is CATSTRNSGGDTQYF. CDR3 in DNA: TGTGCCACCAGCACTAGAAATAGCGGGGGGGATACGCAGTATTTT. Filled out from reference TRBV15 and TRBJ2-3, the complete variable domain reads DAMVIQNPRYQVTQFGKPVTLSCSQTLNHNVMYWYQQKSSQAPKLLFHYYDKDFNNEADTPDNFQSRRPNTSFCFLDIRSPGLGDTAMYLCATSTRNSGGDTQYFGPGTRLTVL.

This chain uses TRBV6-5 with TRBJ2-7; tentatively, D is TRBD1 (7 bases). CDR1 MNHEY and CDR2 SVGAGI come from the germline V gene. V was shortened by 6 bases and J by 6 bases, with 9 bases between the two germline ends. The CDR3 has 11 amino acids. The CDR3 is CASSQGGEQYF. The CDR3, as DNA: TGTGCCAGCAGCCAGGGGGGCGAGCAGTACTTC.

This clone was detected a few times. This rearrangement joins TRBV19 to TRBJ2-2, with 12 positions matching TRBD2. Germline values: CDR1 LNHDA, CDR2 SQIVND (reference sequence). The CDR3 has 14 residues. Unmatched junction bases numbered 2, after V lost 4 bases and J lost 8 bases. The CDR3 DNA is TGTGCCAGTAGTAGAGGGACTAGCGGGGGGGAGCTGTTTTTT. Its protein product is CASSRGTSGGELFF.

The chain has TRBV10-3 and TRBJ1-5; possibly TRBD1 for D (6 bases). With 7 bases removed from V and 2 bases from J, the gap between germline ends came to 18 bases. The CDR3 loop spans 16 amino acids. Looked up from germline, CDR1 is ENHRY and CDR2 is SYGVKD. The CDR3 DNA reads TGTGCCATCAAGGGGGATGGGGTAGGGGGCAATCAGCCCCAGCATTTT. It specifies CAIKGDGVGGNQPQHF.

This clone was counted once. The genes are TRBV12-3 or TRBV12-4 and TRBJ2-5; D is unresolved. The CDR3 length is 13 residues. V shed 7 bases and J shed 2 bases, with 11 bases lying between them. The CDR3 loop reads CASTSGQQETQYF. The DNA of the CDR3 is TGTGCCAGCACTTCTGGGCAACAAGAGACCCAGTACTTC.

The CDR3 DNA reads as TGTGCCAGCAGCTTTGGACAGAACAATCAGCCCCAGCATTTT. This encodes CASSFGQNNQPQHF. The chain joins TRBV7-9 to TRBJ1-5; the D gene is possibly TRBD1 (6 bases). Trimming removed 3 bases at V and 3 bases at J, with 9 bases between. The CDR3 consists of 14 residues. Per germline, CDR1 SEHNR and CDR2 FQNEAQ (reference sequence). Based on the CDR3 plus reference TRBV7-9 and TRBJ1-5, the full variable domain is DTGVSQNPRHKITKRGQNVTFRCDPISEHNRLYWYRQTLGQGPEFLTYFQNEAQLEKSRLLSDRFSAERPKGSFSTLEIQRTEQGDSAMYLCASSFGQNNQPQHFGDGTRLSIL.

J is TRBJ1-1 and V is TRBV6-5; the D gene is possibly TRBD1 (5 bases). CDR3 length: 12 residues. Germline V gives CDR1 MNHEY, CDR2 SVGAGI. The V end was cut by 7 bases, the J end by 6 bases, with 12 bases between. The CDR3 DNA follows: TGTGCCAGCACCCAGCGGGGCGCTGAAGCTTTCTTT. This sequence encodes CASTQRGAEAFF.